Below, 32 T cell receptor beta chains from the same sample are listed, as sequenced in a study of T cell responses to AZD1222 COVID-19 vaccine. TCRdb keeps only in-frame clones here, not all; method: immunoSEQ multiplex PCR. The table records 150,000 to 200,000 clones, approximately 93% of them present only once. This material consisted of peripheral blood, taken on day 0 of AZD1222 vaccination. Source of these receptors: an adult in good health.

This chain connects TRBV5-8 to TRBJ2-3, with a tentative D call TRBD2 (6 bases). The CDR3 is 15 amino acids. V was shortened by 0 bases and J by 6 bases, with 14 bases between the two germline ends. The germline V gene has CDR1 SGHTS and CDR2 YDEGEE. The CDR3 protein is CASSLAGVRADTQYF. CDR3 nucleotide sequence: TGTGCCAGCAGCTTGGCGGGGGTGAGGGCGGATACGCAGTATTTT.

The count of this clone is one. CDR3 protein: CASSYGTASSYEQYF. CDR3 coding DNA: TGTGCCAGCAGCTATGGGACAGCCAGCTCCTACGAGCAGTACTTC. V gene TRBV11-1 combines with J gene TRBJ2-7; 7 bases agree with TRBD1. CDR3 length: 15 amino acids. The junction had 6 bases not matched to a gene; V was cut back by 4 bases and J by 0 bases. Germline-derived CDR1 and CDR2 are SGHAT and FQDESV (reference sequence).

The V and J genes are TRBV24-1 and TRBJ1-1; TRBD1 is a possible D gene (5 bases). V was clipped by 9 bases and J by 2 bases, with 18 bases between them. Per the germline V gene, CDR1 is KGHDR and CDR2 is SFDVKD. This CDR3 has 15 amino acids. Written as DNA, the CDR3 is TGTGCCACCCCGATCGGAAGGGGCCGAAACACTGAAGCTTTCTTT. This codes for CATPIGRGRNTEAFF.

The chain couples TRBV3-1 (or the pseudogene TRBV3-2) to TRBJ1-1, with D perhaps TRBD1 (5 bases). V was trimmed by 5 bases and J by 1 base, leaving 11 bases between them. This CDR3 region has 14 residues. CDR1 is LGHDT and CDR2 is YNNKEL in the germline V gene (reference sequence). CDR3 nucleotide sequence: TGTGCCAGCAGCTTACAGGTGGCGAACACTGAAGCTTTCTTT. Protein product: CASSLQVANTEAFF.

This chain connects TRBV19 to TRBJ2-7, with no clear D. The CDR3 spans 13 residues. The V gene lost 1 base and the J gene lost 3 bases, with 7 bases spanning the gap. Germline CDR1 reads LNHDA; CDR2 reads SQIVND (reference sequence). The CDR3 DNA follows: TGTGCCAGTAGTATAGGAGTCGGCTACGAGCAGTACTTC. Its protein is CASSIGVGYEQYF. Drawing the rest from reference TRBV19 and TRBJ2-7, the complete variable domain is DGGITQSPKYLFRKEGQNVTLSCEQNLNHDAMYWYRQDPGQGLRLIYYSQIVNDFQKGDIAEGYSVSREKKESFPLTVTSAQKNPTAFYLCASSIGVGYEQYFGPGTRLTVT.

This clone was picked up one time. The chain is built from TRBV7-2 and TRBJ2-1; TRBD1 matches 7 bases. The trim removed 3 bases at V and 8 bases at J, leaving 7 bases unmatched. Germline V gene data show CDR1 as SGHTA and CDR2 as FQGNSA. CDR3 length: 14 residues. CDR3 sequence reads: CASSLDRRSYEQFF. As DNA, the CDR3 is TGTGCCAGCAGCTTGGACAGGAGGTCATATGAGCAGTTCTTC. Together with reference TRBV7-2 and TRBJ2-1, the CDR3 gives the full variable domain: GAGVSQSPSNKVTEKGKDVELRCDPISGHTALYWYRQSLGQGLEFLIYFQGNSAPDKSGLPSDRFSAERTGGSVSTLTIQRTQQEDSAVYLCASSLDRRSYEQFFGPGTRLTVL.

This clone was seen just once. The rearrangement joins TRBV6-5 to TRBJ1-4, with TRBD1 identical over 8 bases. Germline CDR1 MNHEY, CDR2 SVGAGI. Losses at the gene ends were 5 bases for V and 6 bases for J; bases not matched to a gene: 8. The CDR3 has 15 amino acids. As DNA, the CDR3 is TGTGCCAGCAGTCCCGGCTCACAGGGGGATGAAAAACTGTTTTTT. Protein product: CASSPGSQGDEKLFF.

This rearrangement joins TRBV5-5 to TRBJ2-1; D may match TRBD1 or TRBD2 (5 bases each). CDR1 is SGHKS, CDR2 YYEKEE, per germline (reference sequence). The CDR3 runs to 18 residues. V dropped 1 base and J dropped 2 bases, with 19 bases sitting between them. The CDR3 sequence is CASSLIGSKRGPYNEQFF. The CDR3 DNA reads TGTGCCAGCAGCTTGATCGGTTCGAAGAGGGGCCCCTACAATGAGCAGTTCTTC. Together with reference TRBV5-5 and TRBJ2-1, the CDR3 gives the full variable domain: DAGVTQSPTHLIKTRGQQVTLRCSPISGHKSVSWYQQVLGQGPQFIFQYYEKEERGRGNFPDRFSARQFPNYSSELNVNALLLGDSALYLCASSLIGSKRGPYNEQFFGPGTRLTVL.

The chain combines TRBV5-4 with TRBJ2-1, with D unclear. This CDR3 has 11 residues. Germline assignment: CDR1 SGHNT and CDR2 YYREEE (reference sequence). V was pared by 10 bases and J by 5 bases, with 10 bases between. The CDR3 here is CALWGNNEQFF. CDR3 nucleotide sequence: TGTGCCTTATGGGGTAACAATGAGCAGTTCTTC.

V usage is TRBV5-1 and J usage is TRBJ1-4; no reliable D call. Trimming left V 0 bases short and J 0 bases short, with 6 bases between. The germline gives CDR1 SGHRS, CDR2 YFSETQ. CDR3 length: 15 residues. CDR3 residues: CASSLATSTNEKLFF. CDR3 coding DNA: TGCGCCAGCAGCTTGGCGACCTCAACTAATGAAAAACTGTTTTTT.

The CDR3 DNA sequence: TGTGCCAGCAGCCAAGGACAGGGCCGGGGTGGCTACACCTTC. Amino acids: CASSQGQGRGGYTF. This chain uses TRBV14 with TRBJ1-2; TRBD1 matches 7 bases. The CDR3 totals 14 residues. Germline CDR1 reads SGHDN; CDR2 reads FVKESK. The V and J ends lost 1 base and 7 bases, in that order; junction bases with no gene match: 6. Looking up the rest from reference TRBV14 and TRBJ1-2 gives the full variable domain: EAGVTQFPSHSVIEKGQTVTLRCDPISGHDNLYWYRRVMGKEIKFLLHFVKESKQDESGMPNNRFLAERTGGTYSTLKVQPAELEDSGVYFCASSQGQGRGGYTFGSGTRLTVV.

The rearrangement links TRBV7-2 to TRBJ1-4; D possibly corresponds to TRBD1 (6 bases). Trimming cost V 2 bases and J 8 bases, with 12 bases left between them. Germline V gives CDR1 SGHTA, CDR2 FQGNSA. The CDR3 contains 14 residues. Here the CDR3 DNA reads TGTGCCAGCAGCTTACGGGGGGCCGGAGAAAAACTGTTTTTT. As protein: CASSLRGAGEKLFF. The full variable domain, completed using reference TRBV7-2 and TRBJ1-4, is GAGVSQSPSNKVTEKGKDVELRCDPISGHTALYWYRQSLGQGLEFLIYFQGNSAPDKSGLPSDRFSAERTGGSVSTLTIQRTQQEDSAVYLCASSLRGAGEKLFFGSGTQLSVL.

The chain combines TRBV4-1 with TRBJ1-3; no clear D gene. Germline CDR1 and CDR2: MGHRA and YSYEKL. The CDR3 has 16 amino acids. V dropped 3 bases and J dropped 4 bases, with 16 bases sitting between them. The CDR3 DNA sequence: TGCGCCAGCAGCCACATTGGGAGGTCTGAGGGAAACACCATATATTTT. Translating it yields CASSHIGRSEGNTIYF.

The chain uses TRBV4-3 and TRBJ1-1; 7 positions agree with TRBD1. The CDR3 runs to 15 residues. Germline values: CDR1 LGHNA, CDR2 YSLEER. J lost 0 bases, V lost 3 bases, and 4 bases had no gene match. CDR3 sequence: CASSQGGQLNTEAFF. CDR3 bases: TGCGCCAGCAGCCAGGGGGGACAGCTGAACACTGAAGCTTTCTTT.

The V call is TRBV28, the J call TRBJ1-5; no reliable D call. Germline CDR1 and CDR2: MDHEN and SYDVKM. This CDR3 region has 11 residues. Trimming took 3 bases from V and 5 from J, leaving 2 bases between them. The DNA for the CDR3 is TGTGCCAGCAGTTTTGATCAGCCCCAGCATTTT. It translates to CASSFDQPQHF. Full variable domain (rest looked up from reference TRBV28 and TRBJ1-5): DVKVTQSSRYLVKRTGEKVFLECVQDMDHENMFWYRQDPGLGLRLIYFSYDVKMKEKGDIPEGYSVSREKKERFSLILESASTNQTSMYLCASSFDQPQHFGDGTRLSIL.

The rearrangement links TRBV7-6 to TRBJ1-2; D is perhaps TRBD1 (6 bases). The CDR3 sequence is 16 residues long. CDR1 SGHVS and CDR2 FNYEAQ come from the germline V gene. V shed 4 bases and J shed 3 bases, with 18 bases lying between them. The CDR3 DNA reads TGTGCCAGCAGCTCCGGGATAGGGGGTCTCCACTATGGCTACACCTTC. This gives the protein CASSSGIGGLHYGYTF. Looking up the rest from reference TRBV7-6 and TRBJ1-2 gives the full variable domain: GAGVSQSPRYKVTKRGQDVALRCDPISGHVSLYWYRQALGQGPEFLTYFNYEAQQDKSGLPNDRFSAERPEGSISTLTIQRTEQRDSAMYRCASSSGIGGLHYGYTFGSGTRLTVV.

Here the CDR3 DNA reads TGTGCCAGCAGCCAGAGGGGTCGGGCCAATGAGCAGTTCTTC. Translated, it gives CASSQRGRANEQFF. The V call is TRBV3-1 (or the pseudogene TRBV3-2), the J call TRBJ2-1; the D call may be TRBD1 or TRBD2 (5 bases each). Deletions cut 3 bases from V and 6 bases from J, with 12 bases between. CDR3 size: 14 residues. Germline CDR1 is LGHDT and CDR2 is YNNKEL (reference sequence).

This rearrangement joins TRBV7-2 to TRBJ1-6; 8 positions agree with TRBD1. V lost 2 bases, J lost 7 bases, and 4 bases stayed unmatched. This CDR3 has 15 amino acids. Germline V CDR1 and CDR2: SGHTA, FQGNSA. The CDR3 DNA is TGTGCCAGCAGCTTACAAGGACAGGGAAATTCACCCCTCCACTTT. Translated, it gives CASSLQGQGNSPLHF. Using reference TRBV7-2 and TRBJ1-6 for the parts outside the CDR3, the full variable domain is GAGVSQSPSNKVTEKGKDVELRCDPISGHTALYWYRQSLGQGLEFLIYFQGNSAPDKSGLPSDRFSAERTGGSVSTLTIQRTQQEDSAVYLCASSLQGQGNSPLHFGNGTRLTVT.

This rearrangement joins TRBV13 to TRBJ2-1; TRBD1 agrees at 8 bases. V lost 0 bases to trimming and J lost 9 bases; unmatched junction nucleotides: 4. This CDR3 has 14 residues. Germline CDR1 reads PRHDT; CDR2 reads FYEKMQ (reference sequence). The CDR3 region is CASSLGDRVIEQFF. DNA for the CDR3: TGTGCCAGCAGCTTAGGGGACAGGGTTATTGAGCAGTTCTTC.

The chain links TRBV5-6 to TRBJ1-5; TRBD1 is a possible D gene (5 bases). This CDR3 has 14 residues. CDR1 and CDR2 (germline): SGHDT, YYEEEE. V was trimmed by 1 base and J by 4 bases, leaving 9 bases between them. Here the CDR3 reads CASSLRGGNQPQHF. CDR3 DNA sequence: TGTGCCAGCAGCTTGAGGGGAGGGAATCAGCCCCAGCATTTT.

The chain couples TRBV7-9 to TRBJ1-1; D remains ambiguous. Deletions cut 0 bases from V and 6 bases from J, with 5 bases between. Germline V gene data show CDR1 as SEHNR and CDR2 as FQNEAQ (reference sequence). There are 12 residues in the CDR3. The CDR3: CASSLAVAEAFF. CDR3 nucleotide sequence: TGTGCCAGCAGCTTAGCCGTCGCTGAAGCTTTCTTT.

The chain carries TRBV5-1 and TRBJ2-3; TRBD1 matches 8 bases. V gave up 4 bases and J gave up 2 bases; unmatched junction bases: 9. The CDR3 covers 16 residues. The germline V gene encodes CDR1 SGHRS and CDR2 YFSETQ. The CDR3 region has the DNA TGCGCCAGCAGCGTCCGACCGGGACAGGTCACAGATACGCAGTATTTT. Residues: CASSVRPGQVTDTQYF.

This chain connects TRBV5-6 to TRBJ2-3; 7 bases line up with TRBD1. The V and J ends lost 3 bases and 0 bases, in that order; junction bases with no gene match: 4. This CDR3 is built from 15 residues. Germline loops: CDR1 SGHDT, CDR2 YYEEEE. The CDR3 reads CASSWTGASTDTQYF. CDR3 sequence (DNA): TGTGCCAGCAGCTGGACAGGAGCTAGCACAGATACGCAGTATTTT.

This rearrangement joins TRBV27 to TRBJ2-4; a weak D match, TRBD2 (7 bases). V lost 6 bases to trimming and J lost 6 bases, with 18 bases between them. Germline V gene data show CDR1 as MNHEY and CDR2 as SMNVEV (reference sequence). CDR3 length: 15 amino acids. The CDR3 coding sequence is TGTGCCAGCAGCTCTTGGGGGGGGGCAGGAAACATTCAGTACTTC. It is translated as CASSSWGGAGNIQYF.

This chain connects TRBV24-1 to TRBJ1-6; 11 nucleotides align to TRBD1. Per the germline V gene, CDR1 is KGHDR and CDR2 is SFDVKD. CDR3 length: 16 amino acids. With V trimmed by 7 bases and J by 14 bases, 15 bases remained unmatched. The CDR3 DNA sequence: TGTGCCACCAGCCCGGTAGGACAGGGGGCCTCAGGAACCCTCCACTTT. Protein product: CATSPVGQGASGTLHF.

The rearrangement joins TRBV5-8 to TRBJ1-1, with D uncertain. CDR3 size: 14 residues. Germline assignment: CDR1 SGHTS and CDR2 YDEGEE. V was cut by 3 bases and J by 5 bases, with 14 bases left in between. In DNA, the CDR3 is TGTGCCAGCAGCTACCCCGGGATTCAGACTGAAGCTTTCTTT. Translated, it gives CASSYPGIQTEAFF.

The V call is TRBV11-3, the J call TRBJ1-1; D is ambiguous. This CDR3 has 13 amino acids. The germline V gene encodes CDR1 SGHNT and CDR2 YENEEA. The ends were cut back, 3 bases at V and 0 bases at J, with 5 bases in the middle. CDR3 region: CASSFYMNTEAFF. In nucleotides, the CDR3 is TGTGCCAGCAGCTTTTATATGAACACTGAAGCTTTCTTT.

The chain is built from TRBV18 and TRBJ1-5; 8 bases agree with TRBD1. CDR1 and CDR2 (germline): KGHSH, LQKENI. V dropped 6 bases and J dropped 7; count of bases not matched to a gene: 5. The CDR3 has 13 residues. The CDR3 DNA follows: TGTGCCAGCTCCGGACAGGGCGGCCAGCCCCAGCATTTT. Amino acids: CASSGQGGQPQHF.

This chain connects TRBV12-3 or TRBV12-4 to TRBJ2-3, with D possibly matching TRBD2 (6 bases). With 6 bases removed from V and 5 bases from J, the gap between germline ends came to 9 bases. CDR3 size: 12 residues. CDR3 loop: CASSLSGDTQYF. In nucleotides, the CDR3 is TGTGCCAGCAGCCTTAGCGGAGATACGCAGTATTTT.

The chain is built from TRBV28 and TRBJ1-5, with TRBD1 matching 7 bases. The CDR3 consists of 20 residues. V shed 5 bases, J shed 7 bases, and the junction held 26 bases outside the gene matches. Germline CDR1 is MDHEN and CDR2 is SYDVKM. CDR3 amino acids: CASSLVRDSLTPPTIQPQHF. The CDR3, as DNA: TGTGCCAGCAGTCTGGTGAGGGACAGTTTAACCCCCCCGACGATCCAGCCCCAGCATTTT.

This chain connects TRBV4-1 to TRBJ2-1, with 7 nucleotides matching TRBD2. The CDR3 runs 16 residues. With 0 bases clipped from V and 0 bases from J, the junction kept 2 bases outside the gene matches. Germline V CDR1 and CDR2: MGHRA, YSYEKL. The CDR3, as DNA: TGCGCCAGCAGCCAAGATCGCGGGGGCTCCTACAATGAGCAGTTCTTC. This encodes CASSQDRGGSYNEQFF.

This chain joins TRBV10-1 and TRBJ2-3, with 8 bases that match TRBD2. The CDR3 has 13 amino acids. CDR1 and CDR2 from the germline V gene are WNHNN and SYGVQD (reference sequence). V lost 3 bases, J lost 11 bases, and 7 bases stayed unmatched. CDR3 amino acids: CASSDTLAEEQYF. The CDR3 nucleotides read TGCGCCAGCAGTGATACACTAGCGGAGGAGCAGTATTTT.